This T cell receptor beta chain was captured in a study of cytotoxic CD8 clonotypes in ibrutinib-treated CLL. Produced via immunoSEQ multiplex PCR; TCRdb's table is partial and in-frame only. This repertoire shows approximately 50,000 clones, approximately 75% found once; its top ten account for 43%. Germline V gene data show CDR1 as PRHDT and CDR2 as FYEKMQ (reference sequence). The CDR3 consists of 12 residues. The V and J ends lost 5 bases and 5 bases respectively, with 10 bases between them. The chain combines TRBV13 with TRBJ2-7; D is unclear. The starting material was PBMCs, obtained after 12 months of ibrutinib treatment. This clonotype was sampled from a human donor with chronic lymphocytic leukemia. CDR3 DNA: TGTGCCAGCAGCCCCGGACGGGACGAGCAGTACTTC. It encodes CASSPGRDEQYF.